The source of this T cell receptor beta chain is a study of shared clonotypes between healthy human individuals. Germline V CDR1 and CDR2: MNHEY, SMNVEV (reference sequence). With V trimmed by 8 bases and J by 8 bases, 14 bases remained unmatched. The CDR3 consists of 15 residues. At a deep level, the assay was run. Every immunoSEQ plate was one replicate of a subset's evenly spread DNA. Assay: immunoSEQ multiplex PCR; the TCRdb copy retains only in-frame clones and omits some. Among 950,000 to 1,100,000 clones listed, more than 75% were seen once. V usage is TRBV27 and J usage is TRBJ1-2; the match to TRBD1 covers 10 bases. The source material was memory CD4+ T cells from PBMCs. Subset of the sample: CD45RA-negative fraction. The sequence was collected from a man between 18 and 35 years old in good health. Some clones in this sample may be carry-over from other donors' samples. CDR3 amino acids: CASGTGTGVIGGYTF. In DNA form, the CDR3 reads TGTGCCAGCGGAACCGGGACAGGGGTAATAGGCGGCTACACCTTC.